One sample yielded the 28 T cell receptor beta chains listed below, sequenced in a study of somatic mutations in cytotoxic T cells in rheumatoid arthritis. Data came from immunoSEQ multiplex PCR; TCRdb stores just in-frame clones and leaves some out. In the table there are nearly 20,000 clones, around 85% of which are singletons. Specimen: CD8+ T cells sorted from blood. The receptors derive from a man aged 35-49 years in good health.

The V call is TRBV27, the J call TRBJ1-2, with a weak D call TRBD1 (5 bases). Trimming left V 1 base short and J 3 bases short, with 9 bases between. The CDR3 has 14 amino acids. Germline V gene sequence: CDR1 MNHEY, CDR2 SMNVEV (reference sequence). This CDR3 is CASSLYEGHYGYTF. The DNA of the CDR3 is TGTGCCAGCAGTTTATATGAGGGGCACTATGGCTACACCTTC.

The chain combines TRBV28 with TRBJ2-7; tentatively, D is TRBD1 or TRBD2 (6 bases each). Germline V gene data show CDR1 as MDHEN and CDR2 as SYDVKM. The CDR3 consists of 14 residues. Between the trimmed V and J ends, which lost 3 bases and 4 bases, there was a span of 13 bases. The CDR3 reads CASSFSTGRYEQYF. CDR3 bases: TGTGCCAGCAGTTTTAGCACAGGGAGGTACGAGCAGTACTTC.

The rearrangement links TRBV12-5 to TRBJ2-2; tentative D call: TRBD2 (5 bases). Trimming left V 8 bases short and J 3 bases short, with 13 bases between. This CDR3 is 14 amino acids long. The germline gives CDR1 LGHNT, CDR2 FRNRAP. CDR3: CASRGGPDTGELFF. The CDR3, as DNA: TGTGCTAGTCGGGGTGGTCCCGACACCGGGGAGCTGTTTTTT.

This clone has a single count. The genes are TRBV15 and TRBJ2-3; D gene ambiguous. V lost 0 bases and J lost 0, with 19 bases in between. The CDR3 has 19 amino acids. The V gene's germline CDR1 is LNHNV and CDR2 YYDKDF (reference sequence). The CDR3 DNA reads TGTGCCACCAGCAGAGATAGCCTGGTTAGCAGGCGGAGCACAGATACGCAGTATTTT. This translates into CATSRDSLVSRRSTDTQYF.

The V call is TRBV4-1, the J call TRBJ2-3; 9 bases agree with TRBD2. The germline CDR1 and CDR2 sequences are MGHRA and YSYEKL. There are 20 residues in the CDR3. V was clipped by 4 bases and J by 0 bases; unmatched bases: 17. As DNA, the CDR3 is TGCGCCAGCAGCCCCAGACCCCCTCTAGCGGGAAGGACTAGCACAGATACGCAGTATTTT. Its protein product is CASSPRPPLAGRTSTDTQYF.

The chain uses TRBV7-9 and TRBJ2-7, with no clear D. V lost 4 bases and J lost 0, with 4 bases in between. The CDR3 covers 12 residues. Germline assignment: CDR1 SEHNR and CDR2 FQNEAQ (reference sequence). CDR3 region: CASSSVSYEQYF. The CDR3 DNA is TGTGCCAGCAGCTCCGTCTCCTACGAGCAGTACTTC.

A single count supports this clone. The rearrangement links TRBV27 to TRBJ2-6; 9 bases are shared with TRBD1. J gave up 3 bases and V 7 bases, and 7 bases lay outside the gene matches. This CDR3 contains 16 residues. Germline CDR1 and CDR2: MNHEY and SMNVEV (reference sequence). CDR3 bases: TGTGCCAGCACCGGGGACAGGGATGGTGGGGCCAACGTCCTGACTTTC. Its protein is CASTGDRDGGANVLTF.

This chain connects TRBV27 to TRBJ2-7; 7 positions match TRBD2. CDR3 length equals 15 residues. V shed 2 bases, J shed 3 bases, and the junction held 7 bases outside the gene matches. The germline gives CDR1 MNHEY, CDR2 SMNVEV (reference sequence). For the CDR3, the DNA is TGTGCCAGCAGTTTAGATCCGGGAGGTTACTACGAGCAGTACTTC. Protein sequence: CASSLDPGGYYEQYF.

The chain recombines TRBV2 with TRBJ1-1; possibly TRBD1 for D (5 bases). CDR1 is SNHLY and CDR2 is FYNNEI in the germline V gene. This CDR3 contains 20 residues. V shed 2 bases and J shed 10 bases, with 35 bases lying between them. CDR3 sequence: CASSEPSNPTWGGVNLGAFF. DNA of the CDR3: TGTGCCAGCAGTGAACCCTCAAATCCGACCTGGGGGGGGGTTAATTTAGGAGCTTTCTTT.

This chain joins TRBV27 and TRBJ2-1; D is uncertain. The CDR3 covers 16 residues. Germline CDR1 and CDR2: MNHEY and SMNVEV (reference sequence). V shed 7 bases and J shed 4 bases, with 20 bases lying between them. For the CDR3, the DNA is TGTGCCAGCACTCGAAACGGGCACAACCCTTACAATGAGCAGTTCTTC. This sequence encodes CASTRNGHNPYNEQFF.

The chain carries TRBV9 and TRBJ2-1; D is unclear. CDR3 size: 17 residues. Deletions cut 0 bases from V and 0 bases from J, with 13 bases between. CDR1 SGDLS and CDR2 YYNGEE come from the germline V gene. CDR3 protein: CASSVDQVISSYNEQFF. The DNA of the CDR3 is TGTGCCAGCAGCGTAGATCAGGTCATTAGCTCCTACAATGAGCAGTTCTTC. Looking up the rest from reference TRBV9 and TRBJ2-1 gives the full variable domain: DSGVTQTPKHLITATGQRVTLRCSPRSGDLSVYWYQQSLDQGLQFLIQYYNGEERAKGNILERFSAQQFPDLHSELNLSSLELGDSALYFCASSVDQVISSYNEQFFGPGTRLTVL.

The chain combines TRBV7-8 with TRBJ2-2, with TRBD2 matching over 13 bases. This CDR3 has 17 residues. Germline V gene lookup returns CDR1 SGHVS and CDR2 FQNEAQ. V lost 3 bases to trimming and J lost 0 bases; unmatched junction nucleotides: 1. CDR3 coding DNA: TGTGCCAGCAGCTTTGGACTAGCGGGAGCGAACACCGGGGAGCTGTTTTTT. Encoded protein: CASSFGLAGANTGELFF.

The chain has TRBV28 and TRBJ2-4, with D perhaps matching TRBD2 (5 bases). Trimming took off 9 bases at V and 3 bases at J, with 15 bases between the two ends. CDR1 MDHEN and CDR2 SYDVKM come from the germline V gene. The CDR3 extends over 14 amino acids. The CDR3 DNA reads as TGTGCCAGTTCAAAGGTGGCGGGCAAAAACATTCAGTACTTC. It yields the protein CASSKVAGKNIQYF.

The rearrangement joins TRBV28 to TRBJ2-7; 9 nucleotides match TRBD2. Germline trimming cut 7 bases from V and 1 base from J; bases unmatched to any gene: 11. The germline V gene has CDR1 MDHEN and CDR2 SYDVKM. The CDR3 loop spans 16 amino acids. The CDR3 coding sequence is TGTGCCAGCACTGGACTAGCGTCCCCTCGGTCCTACGAGCAGTACTTC. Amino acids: CASTGLASPRSYEQYF.

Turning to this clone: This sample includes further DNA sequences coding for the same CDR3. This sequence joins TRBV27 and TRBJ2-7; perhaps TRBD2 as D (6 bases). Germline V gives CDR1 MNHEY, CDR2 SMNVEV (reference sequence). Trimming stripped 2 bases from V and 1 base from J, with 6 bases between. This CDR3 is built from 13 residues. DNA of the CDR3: TGTGCCAGCAGTTTAGGGGGGTCCTACGAGCAGTACTTC. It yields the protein CASSLGGSYEQYF.

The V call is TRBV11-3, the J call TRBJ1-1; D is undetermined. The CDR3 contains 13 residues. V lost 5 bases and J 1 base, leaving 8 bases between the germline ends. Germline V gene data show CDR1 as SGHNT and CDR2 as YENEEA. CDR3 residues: CASSLSRNTEAFF. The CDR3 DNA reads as TGTGCCAGCAGCCTCTCAAGGAACACTGAAGCTTTCTTT. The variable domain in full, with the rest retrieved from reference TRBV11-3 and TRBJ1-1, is EAGVVQSPRYKIIEKKQPVAFWCNPISGHNTLYWYLQNLGQGPELLIRYENEEAVDDSQLPKDRFSAERLKGVDSTLKIQPAELGDSAVYLCASSLSRNTEAFFGQGTRLTVV.

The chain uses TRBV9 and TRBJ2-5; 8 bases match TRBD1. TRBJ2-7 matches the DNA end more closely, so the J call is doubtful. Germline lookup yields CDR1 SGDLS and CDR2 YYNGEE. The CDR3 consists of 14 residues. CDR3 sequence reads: CASSHTDRAYEQYF. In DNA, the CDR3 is TGTGCCAGCAGCCATACGGACAGGGCCTACGAGCAGTACTTC.

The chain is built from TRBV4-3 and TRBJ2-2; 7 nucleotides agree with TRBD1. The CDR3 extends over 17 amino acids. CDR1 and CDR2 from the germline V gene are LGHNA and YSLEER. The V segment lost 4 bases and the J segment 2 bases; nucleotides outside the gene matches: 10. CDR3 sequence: CASSLDRAPINTGELFF. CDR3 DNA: TGCGCCAGCAGCCTCGACAGGGCCCCCATAAACACCGGGGAGCTGTTTTTT.

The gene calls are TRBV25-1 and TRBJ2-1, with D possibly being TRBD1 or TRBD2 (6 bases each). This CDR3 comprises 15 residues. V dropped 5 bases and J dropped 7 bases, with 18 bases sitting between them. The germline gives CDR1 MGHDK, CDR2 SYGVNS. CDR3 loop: CASSPGGRGWNEQFF. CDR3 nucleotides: TGTGCCAGCAGTCCCGGGGGCAGGGGCTGGAATGAGCAGTTCTTC.

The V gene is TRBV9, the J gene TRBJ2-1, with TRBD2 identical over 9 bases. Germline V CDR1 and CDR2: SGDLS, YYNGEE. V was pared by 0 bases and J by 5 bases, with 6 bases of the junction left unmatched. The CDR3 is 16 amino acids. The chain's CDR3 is CASSVGGLALNNEQFF. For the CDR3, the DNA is TGTGCCAGCAGCGTAGGGGGACTAGCCTTAAACAATGAGCAGTTCTTC.

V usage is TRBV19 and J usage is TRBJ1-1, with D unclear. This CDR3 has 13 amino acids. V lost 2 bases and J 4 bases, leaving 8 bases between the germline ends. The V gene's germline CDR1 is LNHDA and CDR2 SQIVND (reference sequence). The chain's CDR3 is CASSISGSTEAFF. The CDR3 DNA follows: TGTGCCAGTAGTATAAGTGGTAGCACTGAAGCTTTCTTT.

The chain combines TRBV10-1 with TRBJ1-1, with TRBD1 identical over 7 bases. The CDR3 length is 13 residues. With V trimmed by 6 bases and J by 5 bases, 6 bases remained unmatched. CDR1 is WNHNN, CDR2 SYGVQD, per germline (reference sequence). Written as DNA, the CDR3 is TGCGCCAGCAGCCCGACAGGGTTAACTGAAGCTTTCTTT. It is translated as CASSPTGLTEAFF.

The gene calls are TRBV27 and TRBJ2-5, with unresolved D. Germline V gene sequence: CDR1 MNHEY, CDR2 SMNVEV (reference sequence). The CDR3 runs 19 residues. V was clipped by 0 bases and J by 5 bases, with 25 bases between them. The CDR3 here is CASSLSPPFVLPGGETQYF. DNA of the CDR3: TGTGCCAGCAGTTTATCTCCCCCCTTTGTGTTACCGGGTGGGGAGACCCAGTACTTC.

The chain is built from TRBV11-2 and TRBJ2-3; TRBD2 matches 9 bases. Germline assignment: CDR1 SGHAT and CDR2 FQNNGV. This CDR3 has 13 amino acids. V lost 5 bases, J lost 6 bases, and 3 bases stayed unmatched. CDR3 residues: CASSPSGIDTQYF. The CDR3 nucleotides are TGTGCCAGCAGCCCTAGCGGGATTGATACGCAGTATTTT.

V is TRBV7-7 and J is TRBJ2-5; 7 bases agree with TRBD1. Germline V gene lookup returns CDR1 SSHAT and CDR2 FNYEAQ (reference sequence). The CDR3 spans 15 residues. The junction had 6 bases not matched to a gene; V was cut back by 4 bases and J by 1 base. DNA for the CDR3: TGTGCCAGCAGCTCCAAGGGACAGTCCCAAGAGACCCAGTACTTC. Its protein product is CASSSKGQSQETQYF.

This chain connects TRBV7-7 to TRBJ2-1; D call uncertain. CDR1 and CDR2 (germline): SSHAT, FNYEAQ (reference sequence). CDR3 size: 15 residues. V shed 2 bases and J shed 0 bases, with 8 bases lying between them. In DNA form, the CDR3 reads TGTGCCAGCAGCTTAAAGTACAGCTCCTACAATGAGCAGTTCTTC. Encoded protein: CASSLKYSSYNEQFF. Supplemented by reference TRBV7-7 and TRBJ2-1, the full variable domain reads GAGVSQSPRYKVTKRGQDVTLRCDPISSHATLYWYQQALGQGPEFLTYFNYEAQPDKSGLPSDRFSAERPEGSISTLTIQRTEQRDSAMYRCASSLKYSSYNEQFFGPGTRLTVL.

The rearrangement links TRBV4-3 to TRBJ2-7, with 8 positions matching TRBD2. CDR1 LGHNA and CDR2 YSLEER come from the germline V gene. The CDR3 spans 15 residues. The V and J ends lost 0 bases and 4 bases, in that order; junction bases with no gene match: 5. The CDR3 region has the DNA TGCGCCAGCAGCCAAGATATCCAGCGGGAGTACGAGCAGTACTTC. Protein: CASSQDIQREYEQYF.

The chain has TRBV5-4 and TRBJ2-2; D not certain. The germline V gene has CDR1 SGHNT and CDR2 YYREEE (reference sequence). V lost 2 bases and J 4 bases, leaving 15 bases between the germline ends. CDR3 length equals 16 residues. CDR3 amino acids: CASSLRFLVGTGELFF. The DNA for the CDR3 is TGTGCCAGCAGCTTAAGGTTCCTGGTGGGCACCGGGGAGCTGTTTTTT.